What follows is one T cell receptor (beta chain) and its context. The sample comes from a study of blood T cell repertoires in COVID-19. On the study more broadly: There were acute and convalescent COVID-19 samples, and they came from the United States, Italy and Spain. From T cells, B-cell-depleted T cells, or PBMCs came the material, which was cDNA or gDNA.

Per the original methods: Amplifying reference gene primers gave estimates of nucleated cell counts. Clones were read by immunoSEQ multiplex PCR, and TCRdb kept only the in-frame ones, dropping some. V, J and clone size reflect that table, while D and trimming were determined from the DNA. The sample includes 70,000 to 90,000 clones, 86% of them seen just once. In germline, CDR1 is SQVTM, CDR2 ANQGSEA. Trimming took off 7 bases at V and 4 bases at J, with 16 bases between the two ends. The CDR3 consists of 14 residues. Sequenced sample: peripheral blood. This clonotype was sampled from a man in his fifties or sixties with active COVID-19. The chain carries TRBV29-1 and TRBJ2-2; maybe TRBD1 (6 bases). The CDR3 bases are TGCAGCGCAGCACAGGGAAGGAGCACCGGGGAGCTGTTTTTT. This encodes CSAAQGRSTGELFF.